The count of the clone carrying this TCR beta chain is one. Its antigen is not known. The isolated RNA, all of it, was reverse transcribed, so expressed TCRB transcripts were what got sequenced. Clones were sequenced by immunoSEQ multiplex PCR, and TCRdb holds only the in-frame ones, with some missing. Among approximately 58,000 clones listed, 63% were seen once. The data derive from a study of beta chain features in type 1 diabetes. Study summary: Regarding age, gender and cell yields, patients proved similar to healthy donors. Study outcomes and limitations: VDJ junctions sequenced from type 1 diabetes patients showed fewer insertions and more deletions. Whether HLA type influences TCRB rearrangement remained unresolved here. Within each of all four CD4+ subsets, Type 1 diabetes patients had TCRB CDR3s that were moderately but significantly shorter.

The CDR3 is 15 residues long. Germline CDR1 and CDR2: LGHNA and YNFKEQ. Trimming pared 4 bases from V and 4 bases from J, leaving 16 bases between. This TCR derives from a woman aged 30 to 39 with type 1 diabetes. Sequencing was done on a sample of stem cell memory CD4+ T cells from blood. V usage is TRBV4-2 and J usage is TRBJ1-2, with a weak D call TRBD1 (6 bases). The CDR3 coding sequence is TGTGCCAGCAGCCCCAACTACAGGGAAATCTATGGCTACACCTTC. This encodes CASSPNYREIYGYTF.